This T cell receptor beta chain was identified in a study of blood T cell repertoires in COVID-19. Trimming removed 6 bases at V and 5 bases at J, with 13 bases between. The CDR3 runs to 13 residues. Germline loops: CDR1 LNHDA, CDR2 SQIVND (reference sequence). Clones were sequenced by immunoSEQ multiplex PCR, and TCRdb holds only the in-frame ones, with some missing. The data hold under 250,000 clones, with approximately 90% observed a single time. The source is a man aged 40-55 years who had recovered from COVID-19. This sequence joins TRBV19 and TRBJ2-5; tentatively, D is TRBD2 (6 bases). The sequenced sample consisted of PBMCs or T cells enriched from blood (not recorded which). The CDR3 region has the DNA TGTGCCAGTAGCCTCGGGAGTGGCGAGACCCAGTACTTC. It codes for CASSLGSGETQYF.